This T cell receptor (beta chain) derives from a study of cytomegalovirus exposure and HLA in healthy donors (TCRdb year 2017). At the level of the whole study: An earlier analysis of 587 of the donors reported 276 Gb of sequence data and roughly 120 million unique TCR beta sequences obtained from around 190 million T cells. An early release covering approximately 600 HLA-typed donors comprised about 320 gigabases of sequencing data and some 79 million unique TCR sequences. The study profiled the T cell repertoires of around 700 subjects by immunosequencing and related them to cytomegalovirus serostatus. Among about 410 genotyped donors of the cohort, an average of around 220,000 unique TCR beta nucleotide sequences was sequenced per donor, of which about 19% were non-productive. Besides the first cohort of some 670 subjects, a separate validation cohort made up of 120 different subjects was used. Of the roughly 400 genotyped donors, more than 75% were placed in the genetic ancestry cluster associated with self-reported Caucasian donors. Both class I and class II loci were covered by HLA typing, at four-digit resolution. A few DR-DQ haplotypes were treated as single units for association and clustering because of strong linkage in the cohort. In an earlier analysis of about 590 of the donors, high-throughput TCR beta sequencing was used to judge whether each TCR beta V gene segment behaved as functional or pseudogenic. Rather than using new phenotypic data, the later analysis identified candidate immune exposures from TCR beta sequences and from how often those sequences occurred across donors. Every discovery cohort repertoire had been produced on one sequencing platform. The aim of the study was to test whether cataloging public T cell receptors could identify signatures of past pathogen exposure. Donor age, sex, ethnicity and CMV serostatus were compiled together with the repertoire data. In a later genetic analysis, genome-wide SNP genotypes for about three fifths of the roughly 670 donors were used, and that subset was treated as a discovery cohort. High-throughput TCR immunosequencing, statistical association of individual TCRs with disease status, and machine learning were combined to predict cytomegalovirus infection status. The number of donors typed differed by locus, with roughly 620-640 for A, B, C, DRB1 and DQB1, around 560 for DQA1, 606 for DPA1, and some 450 for DPB1. A later analysis re-analyzed previously published TCR beta repertoires from 666 donors and added high-resolution HLA genotyping to study TCR occurrence patterns. The study at large found these results: Broadly in line with IMGT annotations, most TCR beta V segments showed up in productive rearrangements about 90% or about 30% of the time in an earlier analysis of a few hundred of the donors. The study gave a list of about 160 TCR beta chains associated with cytomegalovirus. A further reported finding was that TCR beta sequences accurately predicted the HLA-A and HLA-B alleles for most subjects in the first cohort. Compared with the roughly 670-donor mean, donors in an Asian-associated ancestry cluster had fewer N-insertions in productive TCRs, according to a later genetic analysis. In a later analysis, the rate of TCR association differed among HLA loci, with DRB1 alleles having the most associated TCRs and HLA-C alleles having the fewest. A later genetic analysis associated a missense DCLRE1C variant with V-gene and J-gene trimming of TCR beta chains, and an independent cohort replicated the association. Correlated functional status among segregating V segments might be attributable to linkage disequilibrium, but an unknown experimental factor could not be ruled out. Some IMGT-functional V segments, including TRBV6-2 and TRBV6-3, could not be distinguished by the 87-base-pair reads and were therefore excluded. The earlier analysis of some 560 of the donors excluded roughly 17 rarely observed V segments, including chromosome 9 orphons, because counts were too low. This cohort had only TCR beta chains sequenced, and the lack of alpha or paired-chain data limited which features could be detected. Most CMV-associated TCR beta chains appeared to be HLA-restricted in a later analysis, and the HLA associations seemed to be driven largely by CMV exposure. Assigning TCR associations to individual alleles was difficult when HLA alleles, especially DR and DQ, strongly co-occurred. The classifier was reported to diagnose cytomegalovirus status with high specificity and sensitivity in both the original and validation cohorts. A cluster of highly shared sequence variants was judged likely to represent a technical artifact of the sequencing pipeline. A later analysis associated 17,000 or so TCR beta sequences with specific HLA alleles at a false discovery rate of 0.05. CMV serostatus was the only immune exposure information available for the cohort. A later analysis reported that several top co-occurrence clusters appeared linked to parvovirus B19, influenza, CMV and Epstein-Barr virus. Sequencing depth was assumed to be roughly uniform across donors in the presence/absence analyses, though that assumption may not hold. According to the authors, the approach could potentially be generalized to other disease states and immunological phenotypes. HLA typing was unavailable for some donors at each locus, so association tests used only the typed subset. A few of the identified cytomegalovirus-associated TCR beta chains were confirmed in vitro to be specific for cytomegalovirus antigens. In a later analysis, HLA-associated TCR beta chains showed more clonal expansion and lower generation probabilities than non-associated chains that were equally common. Most TCR sequences were observed very rarely across donors, whereas some public TCRs were present in many individuals.

The library came from the immunoSEQ multiplex PCR assay. The multiplex PCR relied on a mix of 60 forward primers for TCR Vbeta segments and 13 reverse primers for TCR Jbeta segments. Amplification of the CDR3 region of rearranged TCR beta genes was performed with a multiplex PCR assay on genomic DNA. Amplified TCR beta libraries were sequenced as 87-base-pair reads on the Illumina HiSeq System. The authors processed their data as follows. A later analysis counted tens of millions of unique TCR beta chains across the 550 to 700 repertoires, and around 9.9 million of these chains were shared by at least two donors. A nearest-neighbor algorithm error-corrected the raw reads and collapsed the reads into unique sequences, merging closely related sequences to remove PCR and sequencing errors. To assign V, D and J gene segments, CDR3 sequences were aligned to IMGT reference sequences. Each retained sequence needed at least a six-nucleotide match to both a V gene segment and a J gene segment. A rearrangement counted as productive if the CDR3 had no stop codons and remained in frame with V and J, and every other rearrangement counted as non-productive. Following IMGT convention, CDR3 was defined as the stretch from the second conserved V-encoded cysteine up to the conserved J-encoded phenylalanine. In an earlier analysis of more than 550 of the donors, sequences lacking an unambiguous match to a single V gene segment were excluded. In an earlier analysis of approximately 560 of the donors, a V segment was called functional when productive rearrangements were above 56.7%, and segregating when the standard deviation between donors exceeded 5%. A statistical classification framework was built for diagnosing cytomegalovirus status from the catalog of TCR beta chain sequences. In a later analysis, V and J genes were assigned by comparing TCR nucleotide sequences against IMGT/GENE-DB human TR gene sequences. Using the TCRdist pipeline, a later analysis assigned CDR3 sequences along with most-parsimonious VDJ recombination scenarios. A later analysis defined each TCR beta chain by its CDR3 amino acid sequence plus V-gene family, and excluded reads lacking a unique V-gene family. In a later analysis, fewer than 650 highly shared, low-generation-probability nucleotide sequences were removed to address suspected cross-contamination and a sequencing artifact. In a later analysis, a clonal expansion index for each public chain was calculated from normalized within-repertoire ranks of inferred template counts. A later analysis computed generation probabilities with a VDJ recombination model fitted to out-of-frame rearrangements, and checked the results against IGoR. In a later analysis, hypergeometric tests were used to score TCR-TCR, TCR-HLA and TCR-CMV co-occurrence, with a repertoire-size bias correction applied to TCR pairs. To estimate false discovery rates, a later analysis permuted the HLA or CMV assignments 20 times. In a later analysis, co-occurring TCRs were grouped using DBSCAN, and TCRdist sequence similarity was added for clustering within HLA-allele-positive subsets. Repertoires with fewer than 30,000 or more than 120,000 public chains, plus five repertoires with anomalous nucleotide sharing, were excluded from co-occurrence clustering. This immuneACCESS table, as held by TCRdb, lists in-frame sequences with V and J called but not all clones. Of the missing ones, under half trace to an unresolved V gene in checked studies; the others have no known cause. V, J and clone size derive from that table, while D and trimming were established from the DNA sequence. This sample comprises 120,000 to 150,000 clones, over 65% of them detected only once. Of the sample, around 3% falls within the top ten clones.

CDR1 and CDR2, looked up from the germline V gene (reference sequence), are LNHNV and YYDKDF. V is reduced by 0 bases and J by 4 bases, leaving a spacing of 12 bases between them. The CDR3 spans 15 residues, from the cysteine through the phenylalanine. Kept here is only the CDR3 DNA, which spans 45 bases and is read in frame from base 1. In total, 600 or so healthy bone marrow donors made up the cohort. At the time of sampling, every cohort member was nominally healthy, though immune exposures that went unrecorded were likely present. The donor tested CMV seropositive and was one of the 289 seropositive cohort members. Every donor gave a peripheral blood sample, and the peripheral blood mononuclear cells from that sample were used for TCR beta sequencing. The Qiagen DNeasy Blood Extraction Kit was used to extract genomic DNA from the blood cell samples. As regards this clone: Its antigen target is currently unknown. Nothing much larger sits one base from this clone, and base qualities are not available.

Sequenced: PBMCs. The chain employs TRBV15 and TRBJ1-1; a tentative D match to TRBD1 spans 5 bases. The receptor comes from a man aged 35 to 55 in good health and CMV-seropositive. The nucleotides are TGTGCCACCAGCAGAGAGGAGGGGTGGGGCACTGAAGCTTTCTTT. Its translation is CATSREEGWGTEAFF.